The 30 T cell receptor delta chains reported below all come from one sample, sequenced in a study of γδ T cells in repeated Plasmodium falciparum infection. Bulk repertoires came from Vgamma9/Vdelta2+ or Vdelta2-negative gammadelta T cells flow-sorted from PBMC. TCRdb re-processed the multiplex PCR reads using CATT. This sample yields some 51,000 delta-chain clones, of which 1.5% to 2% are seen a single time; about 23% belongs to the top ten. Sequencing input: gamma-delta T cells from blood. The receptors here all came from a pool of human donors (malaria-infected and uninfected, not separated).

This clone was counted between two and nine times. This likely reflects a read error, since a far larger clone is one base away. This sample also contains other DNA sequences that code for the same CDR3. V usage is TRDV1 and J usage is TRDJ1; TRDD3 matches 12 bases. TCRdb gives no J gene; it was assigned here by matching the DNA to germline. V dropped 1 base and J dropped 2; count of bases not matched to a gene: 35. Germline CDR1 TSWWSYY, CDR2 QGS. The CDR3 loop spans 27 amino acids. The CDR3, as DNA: TGTGCTCTTGGGGAACCCGATGGGGAAGTCTCCGGGTCTATACTGGGGGATACACTCACATCTACCGATAAACTCATCTTT. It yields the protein CALGEPDGEVSGSILGDTLTSTDKLIF.

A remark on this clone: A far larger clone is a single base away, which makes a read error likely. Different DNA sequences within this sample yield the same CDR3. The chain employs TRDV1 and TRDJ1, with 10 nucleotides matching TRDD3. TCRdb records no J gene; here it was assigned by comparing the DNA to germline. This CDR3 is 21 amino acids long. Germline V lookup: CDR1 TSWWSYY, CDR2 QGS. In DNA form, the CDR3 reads TGCGCTCTTGGGGGCGGGGCCTTCCATCTATACTGGGGGATTCGTGCCCCTAAACTCATCTTT. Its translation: CALGGGAFHLYWGIRAPKLIF.

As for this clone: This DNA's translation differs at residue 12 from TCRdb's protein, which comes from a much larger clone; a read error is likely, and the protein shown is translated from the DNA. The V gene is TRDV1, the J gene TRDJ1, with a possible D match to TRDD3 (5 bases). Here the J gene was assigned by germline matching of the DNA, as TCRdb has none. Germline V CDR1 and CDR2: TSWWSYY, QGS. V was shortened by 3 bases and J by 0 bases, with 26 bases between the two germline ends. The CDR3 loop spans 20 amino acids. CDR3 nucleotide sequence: TGTGCTCTTGGGGACTCCCCCCTAAGCTACTGGAGGCCTTACACCGATAAACTCATCTTT. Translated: CALGDSPLSYWRPYTDKLIF.

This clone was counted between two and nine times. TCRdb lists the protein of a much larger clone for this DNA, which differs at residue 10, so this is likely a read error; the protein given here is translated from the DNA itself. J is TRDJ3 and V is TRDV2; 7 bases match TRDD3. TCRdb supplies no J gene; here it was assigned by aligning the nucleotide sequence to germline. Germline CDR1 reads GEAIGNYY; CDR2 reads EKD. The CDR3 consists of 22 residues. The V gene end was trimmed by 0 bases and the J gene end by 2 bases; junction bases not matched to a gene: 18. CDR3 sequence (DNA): TGTGCCTGTGACACCGTTCGGGGGACCGCTGGGGGTCTCCCCTGGGACACCCGACAGATGTTTTTC. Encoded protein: CACDTVRGTAGGLPWDTRQMFF.

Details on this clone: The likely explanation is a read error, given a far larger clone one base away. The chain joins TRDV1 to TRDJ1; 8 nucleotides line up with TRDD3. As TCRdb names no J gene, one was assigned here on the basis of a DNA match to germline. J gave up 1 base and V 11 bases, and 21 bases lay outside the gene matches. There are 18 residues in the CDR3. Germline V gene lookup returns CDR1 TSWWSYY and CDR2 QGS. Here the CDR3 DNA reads TGTGCTACAGGGCTTCCGTGTACCGGGGATACTCCCACCGATAAACTCATCTTT. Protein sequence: CATGLPCTGDTPTDKLIF.

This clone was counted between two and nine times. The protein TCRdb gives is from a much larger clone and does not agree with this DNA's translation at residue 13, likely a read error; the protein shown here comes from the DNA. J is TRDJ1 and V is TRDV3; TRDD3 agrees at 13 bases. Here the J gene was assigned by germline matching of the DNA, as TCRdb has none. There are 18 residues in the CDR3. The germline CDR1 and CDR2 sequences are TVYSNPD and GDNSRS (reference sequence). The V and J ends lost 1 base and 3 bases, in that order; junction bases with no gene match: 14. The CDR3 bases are TGTGCCTTTACCCCAGTACTGGGGGATACGGAGATGGCCGATAAACTCATCTTT. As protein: CAFTPVLGDTEMADKLIF.

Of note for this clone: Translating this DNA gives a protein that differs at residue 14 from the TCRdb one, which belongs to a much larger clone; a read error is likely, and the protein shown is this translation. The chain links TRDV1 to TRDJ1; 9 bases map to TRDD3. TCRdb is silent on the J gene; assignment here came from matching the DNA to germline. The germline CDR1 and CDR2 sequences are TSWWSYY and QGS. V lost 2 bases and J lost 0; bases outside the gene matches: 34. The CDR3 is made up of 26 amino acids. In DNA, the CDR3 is TGTGCTCTTGGGGAAAGATTGCCCTACTTCCCACGACGTGACTGGGGGAACTCAAGGTACACCGATAAACTCATCTTT. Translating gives CALGERLPYFPRRDWGNSRYTDKLIF.

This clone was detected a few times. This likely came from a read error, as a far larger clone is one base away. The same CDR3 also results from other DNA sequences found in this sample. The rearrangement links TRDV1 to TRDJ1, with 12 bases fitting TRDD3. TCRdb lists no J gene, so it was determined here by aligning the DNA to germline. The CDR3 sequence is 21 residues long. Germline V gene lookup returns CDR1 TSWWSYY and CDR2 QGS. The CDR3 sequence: CALGDEGRKYWGILDGDKLIF. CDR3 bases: TGCGCTCTTGGGGACGAAGGGCGTAAATACTGGGGGATACTCGACGGCGATAAACTCATCTTT.

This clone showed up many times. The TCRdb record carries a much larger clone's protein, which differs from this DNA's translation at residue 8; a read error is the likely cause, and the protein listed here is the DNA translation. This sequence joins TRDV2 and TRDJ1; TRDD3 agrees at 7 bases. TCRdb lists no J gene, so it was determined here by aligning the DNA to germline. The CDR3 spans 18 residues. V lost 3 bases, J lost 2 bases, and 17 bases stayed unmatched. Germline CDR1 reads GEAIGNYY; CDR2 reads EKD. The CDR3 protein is CACDPVLWDTRETDKLIF. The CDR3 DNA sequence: TGTGCCTGTGACCCGGTACTGTGGGATACAAGAGAGACCGATAAACTCATCTTT.

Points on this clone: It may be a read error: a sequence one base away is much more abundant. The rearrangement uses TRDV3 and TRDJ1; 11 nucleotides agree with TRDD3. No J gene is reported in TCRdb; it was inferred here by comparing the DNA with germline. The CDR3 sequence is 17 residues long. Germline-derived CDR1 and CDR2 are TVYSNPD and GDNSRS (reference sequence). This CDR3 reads CACYSSWGIPDTDKLIF. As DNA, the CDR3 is TGTGCCTGCTACTCTAGCTGGGGGATACCCGACACCGACAAACTCATCTTT.

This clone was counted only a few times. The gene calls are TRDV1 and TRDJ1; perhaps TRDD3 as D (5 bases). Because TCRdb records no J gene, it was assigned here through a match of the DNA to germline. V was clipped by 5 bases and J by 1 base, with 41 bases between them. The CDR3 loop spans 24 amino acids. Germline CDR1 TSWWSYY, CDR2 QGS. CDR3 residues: CALGPPIEPQGPRPHLGGTDKLIF. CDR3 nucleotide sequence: TGTGCTCTTGGGCCACCAATCGAACCCCAGGGCCCTAGACCCCACCTAGGGGGCACCGATAAACTCATCTTT.

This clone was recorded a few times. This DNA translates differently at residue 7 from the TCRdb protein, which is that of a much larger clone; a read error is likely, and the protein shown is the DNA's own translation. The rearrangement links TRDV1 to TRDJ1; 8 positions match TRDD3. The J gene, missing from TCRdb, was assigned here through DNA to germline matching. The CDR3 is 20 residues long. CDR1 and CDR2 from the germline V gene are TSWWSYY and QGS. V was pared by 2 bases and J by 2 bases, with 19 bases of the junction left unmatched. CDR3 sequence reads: CALGEVHPRRMGDWTDKLIF. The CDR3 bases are TGTGCTCTTGGGGAAGTGCATCCCAGGAGGATGGGGGATTGGACCGATAAACTCATCTTT.

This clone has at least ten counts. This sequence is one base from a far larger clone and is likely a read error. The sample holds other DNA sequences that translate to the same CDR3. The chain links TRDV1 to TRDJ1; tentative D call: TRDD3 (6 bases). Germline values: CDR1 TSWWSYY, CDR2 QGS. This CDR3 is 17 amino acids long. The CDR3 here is CALGELLGPWYTDKLIF. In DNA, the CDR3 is TGTGCTCTTGGGGAACTGCTGGGGCCATGGTACACCGACAAACTCATCTTT.

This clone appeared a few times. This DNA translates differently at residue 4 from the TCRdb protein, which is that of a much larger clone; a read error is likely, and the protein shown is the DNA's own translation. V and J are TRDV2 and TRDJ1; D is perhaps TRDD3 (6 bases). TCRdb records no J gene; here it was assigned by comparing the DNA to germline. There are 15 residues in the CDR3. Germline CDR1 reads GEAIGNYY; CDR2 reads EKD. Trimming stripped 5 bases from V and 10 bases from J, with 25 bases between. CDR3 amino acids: CACVNMGGEEKRLIF. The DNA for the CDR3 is TGTGCCTGTGTCAACATGGGGGGGGAGGAGAAGAGACTCATCTTT.

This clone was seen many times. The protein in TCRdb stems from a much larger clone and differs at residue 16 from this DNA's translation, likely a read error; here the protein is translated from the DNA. The CDR3 coding sequence is TGTGCCTTCCCCGTGCCTTCCTACCCCAGATCCGCCAATTACTGGGAGATAATCGTCGGGGCCTGGGACACCCGACAGATGTTTTTC. This codes for CAFPVPSYPRSANYWEIIVGAWDTRQMFF. This chain joins TRDV3 and TRDJ3; TRDD2 matches 9 bases. The CDR3 runs 29 residues. CDR1 is TVYSNPD and CDR2 is GDNSRS in the germline V gene (reference sequence). V dropped 3 bases and J dropped 2; count of bases not matched to a gene: 44.

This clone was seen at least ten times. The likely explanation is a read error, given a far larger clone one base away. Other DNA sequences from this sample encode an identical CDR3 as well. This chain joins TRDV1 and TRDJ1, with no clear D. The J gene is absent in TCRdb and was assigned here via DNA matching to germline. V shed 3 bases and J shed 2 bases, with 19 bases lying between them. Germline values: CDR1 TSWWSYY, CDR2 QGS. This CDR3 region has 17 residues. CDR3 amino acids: CALGERYPLLRTDKLIF. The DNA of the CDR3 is TGTGCTCTTGGGGAGCGGTATCCTTTACTAAGAACCGATAAACTCATCTTT.

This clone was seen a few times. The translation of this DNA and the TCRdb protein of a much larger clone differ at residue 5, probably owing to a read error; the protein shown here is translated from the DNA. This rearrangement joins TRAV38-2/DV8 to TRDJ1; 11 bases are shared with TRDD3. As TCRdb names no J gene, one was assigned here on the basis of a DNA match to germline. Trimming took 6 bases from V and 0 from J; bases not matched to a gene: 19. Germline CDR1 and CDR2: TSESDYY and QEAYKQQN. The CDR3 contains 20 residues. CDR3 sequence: CAYIILTDGGYGPYTDKLIF. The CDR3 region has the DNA TGTGCTTATATAATCCTGACTGATGGGGGATACGGGCCGTACACCGATAAACTCATCTTT.

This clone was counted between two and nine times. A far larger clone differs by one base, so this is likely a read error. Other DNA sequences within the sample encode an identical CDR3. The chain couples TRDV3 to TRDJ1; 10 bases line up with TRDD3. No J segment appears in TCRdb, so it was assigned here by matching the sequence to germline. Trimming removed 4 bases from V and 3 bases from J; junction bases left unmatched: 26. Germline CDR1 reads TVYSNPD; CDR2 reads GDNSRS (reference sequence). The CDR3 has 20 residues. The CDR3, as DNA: TGTGCCTCCGACCATAAACCCCGCATTGGGGGATACCGCGATGCCGATAAACTCATCTTT. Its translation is CASDHKPRIGGYRDADKLIF.

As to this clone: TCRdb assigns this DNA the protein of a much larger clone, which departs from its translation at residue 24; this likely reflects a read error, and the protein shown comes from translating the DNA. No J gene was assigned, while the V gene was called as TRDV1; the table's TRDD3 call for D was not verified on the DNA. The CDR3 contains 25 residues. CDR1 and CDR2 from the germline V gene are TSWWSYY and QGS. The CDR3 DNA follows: TGTGCTCTTGGGGAACCCACCTCCTTCCTACGAGCCTATCGGACTGGGGGATACAGTACCGATAAACTCACCTTT. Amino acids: CALGEPTSFLRAYRTGGYSTDKLTF.

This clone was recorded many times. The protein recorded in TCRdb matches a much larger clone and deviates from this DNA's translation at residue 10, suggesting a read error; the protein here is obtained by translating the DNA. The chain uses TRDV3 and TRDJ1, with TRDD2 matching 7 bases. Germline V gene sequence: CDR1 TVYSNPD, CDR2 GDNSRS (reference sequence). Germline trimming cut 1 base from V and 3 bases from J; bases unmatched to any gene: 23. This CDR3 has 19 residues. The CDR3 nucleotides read TGTGCCTTTAAAGAAGGGCCCGAGAGCTTTCCTACGAGGTCCGATAAACTCATCTTT. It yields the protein CAFKEGPESFPTRSDKLIF.

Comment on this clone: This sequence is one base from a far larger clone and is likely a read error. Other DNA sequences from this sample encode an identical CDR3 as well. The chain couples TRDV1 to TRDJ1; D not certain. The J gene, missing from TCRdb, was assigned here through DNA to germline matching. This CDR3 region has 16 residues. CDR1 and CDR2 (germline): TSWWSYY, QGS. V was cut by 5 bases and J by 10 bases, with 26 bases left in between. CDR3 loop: CALGHMGLAQSRGLIF. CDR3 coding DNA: TGTGCTCTTGGGCACATGGGTCTCGCCCAATCGCGGGGACTCATCTTT.

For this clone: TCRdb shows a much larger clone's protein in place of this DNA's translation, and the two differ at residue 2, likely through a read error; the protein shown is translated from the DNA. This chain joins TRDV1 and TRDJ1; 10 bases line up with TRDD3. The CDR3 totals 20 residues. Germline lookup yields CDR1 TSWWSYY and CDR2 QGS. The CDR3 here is CSLGELVFWNYWGIPDKLIF. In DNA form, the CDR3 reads TGTTCTCTTGGGGAACTAGTCTTCTGGAACTACTGGGGGATCCCCGATAAACTCATCTTT.

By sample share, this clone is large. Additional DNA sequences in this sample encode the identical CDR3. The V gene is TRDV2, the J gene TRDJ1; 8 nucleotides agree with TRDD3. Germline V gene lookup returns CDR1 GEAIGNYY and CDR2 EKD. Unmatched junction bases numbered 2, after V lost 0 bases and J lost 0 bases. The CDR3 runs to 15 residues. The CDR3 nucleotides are TGTGCCTGTGACACCCTACTGGGGGACACCGATAAACTCATCTTT. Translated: CACDTLLGDTDKLIF.

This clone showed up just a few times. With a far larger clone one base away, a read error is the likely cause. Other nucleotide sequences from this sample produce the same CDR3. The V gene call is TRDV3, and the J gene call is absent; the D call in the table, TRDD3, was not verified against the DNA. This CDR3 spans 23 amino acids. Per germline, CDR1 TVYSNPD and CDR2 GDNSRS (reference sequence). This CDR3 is CALDIHDVRRWGILWRFTDKLIF. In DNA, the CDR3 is TGTGCCTTAGATATTCACGACGTAAGGAGGTGGGGGATACTTTGGAGGTTCACCGATAAGCTCATCTTT.

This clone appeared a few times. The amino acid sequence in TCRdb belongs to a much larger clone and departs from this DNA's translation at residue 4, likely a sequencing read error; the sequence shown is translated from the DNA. The CDR3 coding sequence is TGTGCTCTTAGGGAACAGGCCCCTTACCACACCCACTGGGGGATACTGCACAGGGCCGATAAACTCATCTTT. Protein product: CALREQAPYHTHWGILHRADKLIF. The chain carries TRDV1 and TRDJ1; 12 bases align to TRDD3. TCRdb is silent on the J gene; assignment here came from matching the DNA to germline. The CDR3 contains 24 residues. The germline V gene has CDR1 TSWWSYY and CDR2 QGS.

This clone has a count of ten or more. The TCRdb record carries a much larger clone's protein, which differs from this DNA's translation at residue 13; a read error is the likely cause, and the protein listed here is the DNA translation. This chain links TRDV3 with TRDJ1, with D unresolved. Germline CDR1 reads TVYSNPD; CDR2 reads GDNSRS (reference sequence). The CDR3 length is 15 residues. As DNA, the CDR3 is TGTGCCTTCCCATACTTTGCTTATTACACCGATAAACCCATCTTT. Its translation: CAFPYFAYYTDKPIF.

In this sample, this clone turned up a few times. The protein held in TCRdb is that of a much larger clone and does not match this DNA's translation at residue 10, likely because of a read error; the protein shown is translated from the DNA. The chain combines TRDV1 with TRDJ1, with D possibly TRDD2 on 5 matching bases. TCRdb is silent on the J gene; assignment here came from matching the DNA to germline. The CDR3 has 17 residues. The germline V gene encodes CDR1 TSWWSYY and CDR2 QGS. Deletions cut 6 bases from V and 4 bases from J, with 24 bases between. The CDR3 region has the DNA TGTGCTCTTGGCGTCCCTACAAACCTGTGGGACCTCGATAAACTCATCTTT. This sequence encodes CALGVPTNLWDLDKLIF.

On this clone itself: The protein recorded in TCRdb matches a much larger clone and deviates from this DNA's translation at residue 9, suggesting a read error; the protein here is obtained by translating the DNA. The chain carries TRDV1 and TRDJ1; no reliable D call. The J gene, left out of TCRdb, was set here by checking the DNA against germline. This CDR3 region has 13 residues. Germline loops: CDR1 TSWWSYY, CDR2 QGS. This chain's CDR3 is CALTLSDTNKLIF. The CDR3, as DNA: TGTGCTCTTACTCTTTCCGACACCAATAAACTCATCTTT.

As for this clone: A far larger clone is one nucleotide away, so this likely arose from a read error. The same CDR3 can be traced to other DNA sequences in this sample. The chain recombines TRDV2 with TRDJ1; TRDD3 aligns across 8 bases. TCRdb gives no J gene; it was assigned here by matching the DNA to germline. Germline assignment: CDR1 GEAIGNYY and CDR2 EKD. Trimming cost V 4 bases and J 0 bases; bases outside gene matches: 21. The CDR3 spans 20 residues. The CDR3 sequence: CACDGVPPSGGPDYTDKLIF. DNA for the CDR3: TGTGCCTGTGATGGAGTGCCCCCCTCTGGGGGACCCGATTACACCGATAAACTCATCTTT.

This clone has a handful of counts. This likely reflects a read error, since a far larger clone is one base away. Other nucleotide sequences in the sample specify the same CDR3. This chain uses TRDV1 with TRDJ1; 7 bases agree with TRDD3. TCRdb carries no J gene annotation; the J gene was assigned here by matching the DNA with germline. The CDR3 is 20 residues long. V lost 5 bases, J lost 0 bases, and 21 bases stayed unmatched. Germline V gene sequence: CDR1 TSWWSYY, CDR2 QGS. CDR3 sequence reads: CALGKRTVLGIPGYTDKLIF. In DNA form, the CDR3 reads TGTGCTCTTGGGAAACGAACGGTCCTAGGGATACCTGGGTACACCGATAAACTCATCTTT.